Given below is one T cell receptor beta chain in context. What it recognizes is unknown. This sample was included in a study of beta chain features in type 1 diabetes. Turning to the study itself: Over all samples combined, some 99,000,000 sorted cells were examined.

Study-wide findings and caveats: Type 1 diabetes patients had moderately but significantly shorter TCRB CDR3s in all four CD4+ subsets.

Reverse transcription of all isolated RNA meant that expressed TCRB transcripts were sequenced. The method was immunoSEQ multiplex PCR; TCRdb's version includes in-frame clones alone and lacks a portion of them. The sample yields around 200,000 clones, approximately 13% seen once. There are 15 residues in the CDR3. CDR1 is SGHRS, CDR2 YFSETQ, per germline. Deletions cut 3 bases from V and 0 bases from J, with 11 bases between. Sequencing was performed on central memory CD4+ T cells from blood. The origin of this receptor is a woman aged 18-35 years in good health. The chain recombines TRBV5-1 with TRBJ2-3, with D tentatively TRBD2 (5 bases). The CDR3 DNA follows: TGCGCCAGCAGCTCGGACCGGACTAGCACAGATACGCAGTATTTT. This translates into CASSSDRTSTDTQYF.